Listed here are 22 T cell receptor beta chains from one sample, sequenced in a study of blood T cell repertoires in COVID-19. Only in-frame clones appear in the TCRdb table, and some are missing; sequencing was by immunoSEQ multiplex PCR. The data contain 60,000 to 75,000 clones, more than 75% of them singletons. Sequencing input: peripheral blood. The receptors were gathered from a human donor in a cohort sampled during active COVID-19.

The chain is built from TRBV10-3 and TRBJ2-5; 9 bases are a match to TRBD1. CDR1 and CDR2 (germline): ENHRY, SYGVKD. V lost 0 bases to trimming and J lost 5 bases; unmatched junction nucleotides: 4. The CDR3 is 15 residues long. The CDR3 DNA reads TGTGCCATCAGTGAGTCCGGACAGGGGTGGGAGACCCAGTACTTC. This translates into CAISESGQGWETQYF.

The chain recombines TRBV5-5 with TRBJ2-5, with a possible D match to TRBD1 (5 bases). This CDR3 is built from 16 residues. Germline CDR1 SGHKS, CDR2 YYEKEE (reference sequence). Trimming removed 3 bases from V and 5 bases from J, with 20 bases in between. In DNA, the CDR3 is TGTGCCAGCAGCTGGCTTGGTAGGGTCAGGGTGGAGACCCAGTACTTC. Residues: CASSWLGRVRVETQYF.

This sequence joins TRBV19 and TRBJ1-2; 8 bases agree with TRBD1. CDR3 length equals 15 residues. V shed 5 bases and J 5 bases; nucleotides not matched to a gene: 10. Per germline, CDR1 LNHDA and CDR2 SQIVND (reference sequence). CDR3 residues: CASSPQLDRVYGYTF. In nucleotides, the CDR3 is TGTGCCAGTAGTCCCCAATTGGACAGGGTTTATGGCTACACCTTC.

The chain uses TRBV6-5 and TRBJ2-7, with 10 bases matching TRBD1. The CDR3 has 14 residues. Germline V gene lookup returns CDR1 MNHEY and CDR2 SVGAGI. Germline trimming cut 5 bases from V and 6 bases from J; bases unmatched to any gene: 7. The CDR3 region has the DNA TGTGCCAGCAGTATGAAGACAGGGGGCGGCGAGCAGTACTTC. Translated: CASSMKTGGGEQYF.

The chain couples TRBV10-3 to TRBJ2-7, with TRBD1 matching 10 bases. V shed 4 bases, J shed 0 bases, and the junction held 3 bases outside the gene matches. Germline CDR1 ENHRY, CDR2 SYGVKD. The length of the CDR3 is 15 residues. CDR3 loop: CAISGGQGPSYEQYV. CDR3 sequence (DNA): TGTGCCATCAGTGGGGGACAGGGGCCCTCCTACGAGCAGTACGTC.

This clone was counted only a few times. The rearrangement joins TRBV19 to TRBJ1-5; 7 nucleotides line up with TRBD1. The V gene end was trimmed by 5 bases and the J gene end by 4 bases; junction bases not matched to a gene: 5. The CDR3 totals 14 residues. Germline-derived CDR1 and CDR2 are LNHDA and SQIVND (reference sequence). CDR3 region: CASSPGGWNQPQHF. For the CDR3, the DNA is TGTGCCAGTAGTCCAGGGGGTTGGAATCAGCCCCAGCATTTT.

This rearrangement joins TRBV25-1 to TRBJ1-3; 7 positions match TRBD1. This CDR3 spans 18 amino acids. CDR1 and CDR2 (germline): MGHDK, SYGVNS. J was trimmed by 1 base and V by 5 bases; bases with no gene match: 14. The CDR3 spells CASSPPGGPPGSGNTIYF. The CDR3 coding sequence is TGTGCCAGCAGTCCCCCAGGGGGACCACCTGGGTCTGGAAACACCATATATTTT.

The rearrangement links TRBV12-5 to TRBJ2-1; 9 nucleotides line up with TRBD2. The CDR3 loop spans 20 amino acids. Germline CDR1 LGHNT, CDR2 FRNRAP. The V segment lost 0 bases and the J segment 1 base; nucleotides outside the gene matches: 13. CDR3 nucleotide sequence: TGTGCTAGTGGTTTGGTAGCGGACCTAGCGGGGATTTTATCCTACAATGAGCAGTTCTTC. It is translated as CASGLVADLAGILSYNEQFF.

This chain uses TRBV6-5 with TRBJ1-6; D not certain. V gave up 8 bases and J gave up 6 bases, with 17 bases separating them. In germline, CDR1 is MNHEY, CDR2 SVGAGI. The CDR3 runs 15 residues. The CDR3 region is CASRGSTIINSPLHF. For the CDR3, the DNA is TGTGCCAGCCGCGGTTCAACAATAATTAATTCACCCCTCCACTTT.

This sequence joins TRBV28 and TRBJ2-1; 8 nucleotides match TRBD2. The V segment lost 4 bases and the J segment 7 bases; nucleotides outside the gene matches: 6. This CDR3 has 14 residues. Germline loops: CDR1 MDHEN, CDR2 SYDVKM. Here the CDR3 DNA reads TGTGCCAGCAGTTCCCTCGGGGGGGCAAATGAGCAGTTCTTC. It yields the protein CASSSLGGANEQFF.

The V call is TRBV5-1, the J call TRBJ2-1; the match to TRBD2 covers 11 bases. The V and J ends lost 1 base and 2 bases, in that order; junction bases with no gene match: 2. From germline, CDR1 is SGHRS and CDR2 YFSETQ. CDR3 length: 16 amino acids. The CDR3 here is CASSLYSGGAYNEQFF. The CDR3 bases are TGCGCCAGCAGCTTGTATAGCGGGGGGGCCTACAATGAGCAGTTCTTC.

The chain employs TRBV10-3 and TRBJ1-3; D is perhaps TRBD1 (6 bases). Trimming stripped 2 bases from V and 0 bases from J, with 11 bases between. CDR3 length: 16 amino acids. Per the germline V gene, CDR1 is ENHRY and CDR2 is SYGVKD. The CDR3, as DNA: TGTGCCATCAGTGAGCGGGGGGACAACTCTGGAAACACCATATATTTT. It is translated as CAISERGDNSGNTIYF.

V usage is TRBV11-2 and J usage is TRBJ2-1; 9 bases line up with TRBD2. CDR1 and CDR2 from the germline V gene are SGHAT and FQNNGV. V dropped 4 bases and J dropped 5; count of bases not matched to a gene: 9. The CDR3 spans 16 residues. The CDR3 region is CASSSQRASGNNEQFF. The DNA of the CDR3 is TGTGCCAGCAGCTCACAACGGGCTAGCGGGAACAATGAGCAGTTCTTC.

The sample holds many counts of this clone. V usage is TRBV19 and J usage is TRBJ1-2; 7 bases align to TRBD1. The CDR3 is made up of 12 amino acids. Trimming at V came to 6 bases and at J to 6 bases, leaving 4 bases not matched to a gene. Per germline, CDR1 LNHDA and CDR2 SQIVND (reference sequence). This CDR3 is CASRRGRDGYTF. The DNA for the CDR3 is TGTGCCAGTAGGAGGGGGCGCGATGGCTACACCTTC.

The chain joins TRBV13 to TRBJ1-4; D ambiguous. The V gene's germline CDR1 is PRHDT and CDR2 FYEKMQ (reference sequence). There are 16 residues in the CDR3. The V end was cut by 5 bases, the J end by 0 bases, with 13 bases between. In DNA, the CDR3 is TGTGCCAGCAGCCCCAGATGGGCCACAACTAATGAAAAACTGTTTTTT. This sequence encodes CASSPRWATTNEKLFF.

This clone was seen more than once but under ten times. The chain links TRBV2 to TRBJ2-5, with D perhaps matching TRBD2 (5 bases). V dropped 4 bases and J dropped 5 bases, with 11 bases sitting between them. Germline V CDR1 and CDR2: SNHLY, FYNNEI. The CDR3 length is 13 residues. The CDR3 loop reads CASSGGAQETQYF. The CDR3 DNA reads as TGTGCCAGCAGTGGGGGAGCCCAGGAGACCCAGTACTTC.

CDR3 region: CASSLSGGTYEQYF. The CDR3 DNA sequence: TGCGCCAGCAGCTTGAGCGGGGGGACCTACGAGCAGTACTTC. The rearrangement joins TRBV5-1 to TRBJ2-7; the match to TRBD2 covers 9 bases. Germline lookup yields CDR1 SGHRS and CDR2 YFSETQ. Trimming removed 1 base from V and 2 bases from J; junction bases left unmatched: 1. The CDR3 extends over 14 amino acids.

The chain joins TRBV6-5 to TRBJ1-6; 8 bases agree with TRBD1. The CDR3 covers 14 residues. The germline V gene encodes CDR1 MNHEY and CDR2 SVGAGI. J was trimmed by 5 bases and V by 6 bases; bases with no gene match: 3. CDR3 in amino acids: CASRSQGDNSPLHF. CDR3 in DNA: TGTGCCAGCAGGTCACAGGGGGATAATTCACCCCTCCACTTT.

The chain has TRBV7-9 and TRBJ2-1; tentatively, D is TRBD2 (5 bases). The germline CDR1 and CDR2 sequences are SEHNR and FQNEAQ (reference sequence). V was clipped by 7 bases and J by 3 bases, with 13 bases between them. The CDR3 contains 14 residues. The CDR3 is CASILDGNYNEQFF. The CDR3 bases are TGTGCCAGCATATTAGACGGGAACTACAATGAGCAGTTCTTC.

The chain uses TRBV7-2 and TRBJ1-5; TRBD1 matches at 11 bases. This CDR3 contains 18 residues. The germline V gene encodes CDR1 SGHTA and CDR2 FQGNSA. The V and J ends lost 0 bases and 6 bases, in that order; junction bases with no gene match: 10. The CDR3 region is CASSLATGTGGSVQPQHF. CDR3 sequence (DNA): TGTGCCAGCAGCTTAGCGACCGGGACAGGGGGATCGGTTCAGCCCCAGCATTTT.

J is TRBJ1-5 and V is TRBV30; 9 bases match TRBD1. This CDR3 comprises 16 residues. Germline V lookup: CDR1 GTSNPN, CDR2 SVGIG (reference sequence). Trimming at V came to 3 bases and at J to 0 bases, leaving 6 bases not matched to a gene. CDR3 residues: CAWSPGQGNSNQPQHF. The CDR3 region has the DNA TGTGCCTGGAGCCCGGGACAGGGAAATAGCAATCAGCCCCAGCATTTT. The complete variable domain, with remaining parts taken from reference TRBV30 and TRBJ1-5, reads SQTIHQWPATLVQPVGSPLSLECTVEGTSNPNLYWYRQAAGRGLQLLFYSVGIGQISSEVPQNLSASRPQDRQFILSSKKLLLSDSGFYLCAWSPGQGNSNQPQHFGDGTRLSIL.

The V and J genes are TRBV6-1 and TRBJ1-5, with 9 bases aligning to TRBD1. With 2 bases clipped from V and 7 bases from J, the junction kept 3 bases outside the gene matches. In germline, CDR1 is MNHNS, CDR2 SASEGT. The CDR3 contains 14 residues. The CDR3 here is CASSEYRGPQPQHF. DNA of the CDR3: TGTGCCAGCAGTGAATACAGGGGGCCACAGCCCCAGCATTTT.